A single sample is the source of the 6 T cell receptor beta chains below, sequenced in a study of naive and memory T cell subsets. An equimolar mix of two oligonucleotides served as the beta constant-region primer for TRBC1 and TRBC2. TCRdb re-called the UMI-ligation and nested PCR reads through MiXCR, storing one row per CDR3 protein. The sample lists 150,000 or so distinct CDR3 sequences; over 15% were seen once. The sample taken for sequencing was naive CD4+ T cells from blood. These receptors came from a human donor in good health.

Only one count was recorded for this clonotype. The chain combines TRBV19 with TRBJ1-1; no definite D call. The germline V gene encodes CDR1 LNHDA and CDR2 SQIVND (reference sequence). This CDR3 comprises 16 residues. Trimming took off 3 bases at V and 0 bases at J, with 14 bases between the two ends. The DNA for the CDR3 is TGTGCCAGTAGTATCCGCGCCGGGCAGGTGAACACTGAAGCTTTCTTT. Encoded protein: CASSIRAGQVNTEAFF.

The genes are TRBV18 and TRBJ2-7, with D unclear. The germline V and J ends were trimmed by 3 bases and 0 bases, with 6 bases remaining between them. This CDR3 region has 13 residues. From germline, CDR1 is KGHSH and CDR2 LQKENI. CDR3 sequence: CASSPRSSYEQYF. CDR3 coding DNA: TGTGCCAGCTCACCCCGGAGCTCCTACGAGCAGTACTTC.

This clonotype was picked up a small number of times. The gene calls are TRBV5-1 and TRBJ2-7; 8 nucleotides align to TRBD2. Germline lookup yields CDR1 SGHRS and CDR2 YFSETQ. After removal of 1 base from V and 3 bases from J, the junction contained 3 bases not matched to a gene. The CDR3 length is 14 residues. CDR3 in DNA: TGCGCCAGCAGCTTGAGCGGGGGTTACTACGAGCAGTACTTC. Its translation: CASSLSGGYYEQYF.

The chain carries TRBV6-6 and TRBJ2-1, with TRBD2 identical over 7 bases. V trimming: 6 bases; J trimming: 4 bases; junction bases outside the gene matches: 9. CDR1 is MNHNY, CDR2 SVGAGI, per germline (reference sequence). This CDR3 region has 15 residues. CDR3 protein: CASSRGAGVYNEQFF. The CDR3 coding sequence is TGTGCCAGCAGCCGGGGTGCGGGAGTATACAATGAGCAGTTCTTC.

This clonotype was counted between two and nine times. The chain joins TRBV20-1 to TRBJ2-5, with D possibly being TRBD1 (6 bases). The CDR3 has 18 residues. V was clipped by 6 bases and J by 1 base, with 27 bases between them. Germline-derived CDR1 and CDR2 are DFQATT and SNEGSKA (reference sequence). Here the CDR3 DNA reads TGCAGTGCCCAAATCACCACACGACCGGGACACTCCCAAGAGACCCAGTACTTC. Amino acid sequence: CSAQITTRPGHSQETQYF.

The table lists this clonotype with a few counts. The rearrangement joins TRBV20-1 to TRBJ2-2; no clear D gene. The CDR3 totals 11 residues. With 5 bases removed from V and 2 bases from J, the gap between germline ends came to 3 bases. Germline CDR1 DFQATT, CDR2 SNEGSKA (reference sequence). The CDR3 is CSAQNTGELFF. The CDR3 DNA reads TGCAGTGCTCAAAACACCGGGGAGCTGTTTTTT.